This TCR beta chain was observed in a study of identical twins. A universal primer site was created by template switching, with the cDNA bearing unique molecular identifiers. TCRdb used MiXCR to reprocess the 5' RACE reads, holding one entry per CDR3 protein. This sample has about 890,000 distinct CDR3 sequences, with 9% to 15% found just once. This clonotype was seen a handful of times. Its antigen remains unknown. Notes on the study in general: For out-of-frame beta sequences, excess twin sharing was weaker.

V dropped 5 bases and J dropped 0; count of bases not matched to a gene: 4. The CDR3 is made up of 15 amino acids. The V gene's germline CDR1 is SEHNR and CDR2 FQNEAQ (reference sequence). The same data also went into a second study, on yellow fever vaccine responses in identical twins.

The chain links TRBV7-9 to TRBJ1-3; TRBD1 matches 7 bases. The material sequenced was PBMCs. This TCR was sampled from a woman aged 18-30 years in good health. The CDR3 region is CASSRDRASGNTIYF. The DNA of the CDR3 is TGTGCCAGCAGCAGAGACAGGGCCTCTGGAAACACCATATATTTT.